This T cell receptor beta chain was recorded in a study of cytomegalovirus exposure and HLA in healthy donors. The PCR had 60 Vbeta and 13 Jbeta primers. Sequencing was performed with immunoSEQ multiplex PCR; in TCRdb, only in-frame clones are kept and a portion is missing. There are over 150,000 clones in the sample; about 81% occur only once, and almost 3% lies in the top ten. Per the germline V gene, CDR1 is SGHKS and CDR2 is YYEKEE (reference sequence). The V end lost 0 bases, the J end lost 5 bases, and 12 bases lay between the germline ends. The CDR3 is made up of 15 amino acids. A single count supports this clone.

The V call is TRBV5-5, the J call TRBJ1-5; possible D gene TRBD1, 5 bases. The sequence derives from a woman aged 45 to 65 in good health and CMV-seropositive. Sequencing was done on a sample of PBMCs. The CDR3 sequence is CASSLAHRGYQPQHF. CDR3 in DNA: TGTGCCAGCAGCTTGGCCCATAGGGGATATCAGCCCCAGCATTTT.